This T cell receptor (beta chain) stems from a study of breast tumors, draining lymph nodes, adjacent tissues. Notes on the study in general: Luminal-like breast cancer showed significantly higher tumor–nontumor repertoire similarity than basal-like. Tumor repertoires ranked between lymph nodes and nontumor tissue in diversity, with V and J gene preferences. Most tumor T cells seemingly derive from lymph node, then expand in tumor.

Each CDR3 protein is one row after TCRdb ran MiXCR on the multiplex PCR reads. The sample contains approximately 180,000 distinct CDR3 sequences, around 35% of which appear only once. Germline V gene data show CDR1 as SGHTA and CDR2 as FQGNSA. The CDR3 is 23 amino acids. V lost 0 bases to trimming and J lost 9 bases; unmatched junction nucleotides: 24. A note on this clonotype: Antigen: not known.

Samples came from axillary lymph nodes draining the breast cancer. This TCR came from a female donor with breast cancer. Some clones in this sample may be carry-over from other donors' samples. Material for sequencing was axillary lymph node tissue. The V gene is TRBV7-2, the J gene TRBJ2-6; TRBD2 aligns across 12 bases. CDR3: CASSLALLGLAGGLQEQFNVLTF. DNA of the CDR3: TGTGCCAGCAGCTTAGCGCTCTTGGGCCTAGCGGGGGGGTTACAGGAGCAGTTCAACGTCCTGACTTTC.